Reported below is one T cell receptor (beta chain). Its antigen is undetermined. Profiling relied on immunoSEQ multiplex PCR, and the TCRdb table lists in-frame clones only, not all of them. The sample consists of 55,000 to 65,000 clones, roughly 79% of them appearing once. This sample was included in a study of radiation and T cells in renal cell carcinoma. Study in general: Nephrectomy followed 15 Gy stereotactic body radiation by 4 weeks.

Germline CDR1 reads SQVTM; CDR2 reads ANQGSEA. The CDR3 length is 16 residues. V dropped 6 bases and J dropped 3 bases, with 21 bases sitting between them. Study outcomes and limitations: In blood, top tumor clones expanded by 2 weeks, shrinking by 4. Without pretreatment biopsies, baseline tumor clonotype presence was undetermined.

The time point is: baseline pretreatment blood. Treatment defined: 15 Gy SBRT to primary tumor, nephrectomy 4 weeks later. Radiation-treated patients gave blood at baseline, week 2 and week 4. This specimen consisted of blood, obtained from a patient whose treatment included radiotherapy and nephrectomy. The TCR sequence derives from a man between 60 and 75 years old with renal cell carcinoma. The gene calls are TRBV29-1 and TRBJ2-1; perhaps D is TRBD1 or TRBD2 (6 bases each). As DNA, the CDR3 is TGCAGCGTCCAAGGGGGGTCGGGAAAGGGCTACAATGAGCAGTTCTTC. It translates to CSVQGGSGKGYNEQFF.